Presented here are 24 T cell receptor beta chains from one specimen sequenced in a study of shared clonotypes between healthy human individuals (dated by TCRdb to the early 2020s). The method behind the library was the immunoSEQ multiplex PCR assay. TCRdb retrieved this table from immuneACCESS and kept in-frame rearrangements only. Not all clones are present; in checked studies, unresolved V genes account for under half, and no reason is known for the remainder. The sample table shows 950,000 to 1,300,000 clones, and around 74% are seen once. Approximately 1.5% of the sample belongs to the ten largest clones. Sequencing used memory CD4+ T cells sorted from blood. Per the publication, the cell subset or site label means: CD45RA-negative fraction. The receptors originated from a man between 18 and 35 years old in good health.

The chain uses TRBV2 and TRBJ2-3; TRBD2 aligns across 8 bases. Germline V gene data show CDR1 as SNHLY and CDR2 as FYNNEI. The V segment lost 6 bases and the J segment 0 bases; nucleotides outside the gene matches: 5. The CDR3 is 15 residues long. The CDR3 is CASSDSGASTDTQYF. The CDR3 region has the DNA TGTGCCAGCAGCGATAGCGGGGCAAGCACAGATACGCAGTATTTT.

This clone occurred a few times. The rearrangement joins TRBV2 to TRBJ1-1, with 10 bases aligning to TRBD1. The CDR3 loop spans 12 amino acids. From germline, CDR1 is SNHLY and CDR2 FYNNEI. Trimming cost V 5 bases and J 11 bases; bases outside gene matches: 5. CDR3 loop: CASSLTGGTAFF. CDR3 sequence (DNA): TGTGCCAGCAGTCTGACAGGGGGCACGGCTTTCTTT.

The rearrangement links TRBV29-1 to TRBJ2-2, with D unclear. Looked up from germline, CDR1 is SQVTM and CDR2 is ANQGSEA. The CDR3 has 14 residues. Trimming took 4 bases from V and 1 from J, leaving 10 bases between them. In nucleotides, the CDR3 is TGCAGCGTTGTCGGAAACCTGAACACCGGGGAGCTGTTTTTT. Translated: CSVVGNLNTGELFF.

The V and J genes are TRBV2 and TRBJ2-1; possibly TRBD2 for D (5 bases). The germline V and J ends were trimmed by 4 bases and 3 bases, with 13 bases remaining between them. The CDR3 extends over 15 amino acids. Per the germline V gene, CDR1 is SNHLY and CDR2 is FYNNEI. CDR3: CASSVSGSRYNEQFF. Here the CDR3 DNA reads TGTGCCAGCAGTGTAAGCGGATCTCGCTACAATGAGCAGTTCTTC.

This rearrangement joins TRBV5-4 to TRBJ2-3, with TRBD2 matching over 15 bases. Trimming took 4 bases from V and 4 from J; bases not matched to a gene: 10. Germline assignment: CDR1 SGHNT and CDR2 YYREEE (reference sequence). CDR3 size: 18 residues. In DNA form, the CDR3 reads TGTGCCAGCAGCACGGGACTAGCGGGAGGTTCCTTTTCAGATACGCAGTATTTT. Its protein is CASSTGLAGGSFSDTQYF.

The rearrangement joins TRBV5-4 to TRBJ2-5, with D possibly being TRBD1 or TRBD2 (5 bases each). This CDR3 has 17 residues. V was clipped by 0 bases and J by 3 bases, with 18 bases between them. The V gene's germline CDR1 is SGHNT and CDR2 YYREEE (reference sequence). The CDR3 bases are TGTGCCAGCAGCTTGGGCTGGCTCGGGGCCGGGGAAGAGACCCAGTACTTC. Translation gives CASSLGWLGAGEETQYF. Complete variable domain (other parts from reference TRBV5-4 and TRBJ2-5): ETGVTQSPTHLIKTRGQQVTLRCSSQSGHNTVSWYQQALGQGPQFIFQYYREEENGRGNFPPRFSGLQFPNYSSELNVNALELDDSALYLCASSLGWLGAGEETQYFGPGTRLLVL.

V and J are TRBV5-4 and TRBJ2-2; 8 bases match TRBD2. The junction had 11 bases not matched to a gene; V was cut back by 4 bases and J by 6 bases. Per the germline V gene, CDR1 is SGHNT and CDR2 is YYREEE (reference sequence). The CDR3 totals 16 residues. Here the CDR3 reads CASSLRTSRDPGELFF. Here the CDR3 DNA reads TGTGCCAGCAGCCTAAGGACTAGCCGAGACCCCGGGGAGCTGTTTTTT.

This chain joins TRBV28 and TRBJ2-5; D not certain. Trimming cost V 9 bases and J 2 bases, with 10 bases left between them. This CDR3 has 12 residues. Germline CDR1 is MDHEN and CDR2 is SYDVKM. The DNA for the CDR3 is TGTGCCAGTACCGACCAACAAGAGACCCAGTACTTC. Protein product: CASTDQQETQYF.

This chain joins TRBV27 and TRBJ1-3, with 12 nucleotides matching TRBD1. V gave up 5 bases and J gave up 1 base; unmatched junction bases: 12. The CDR3 covers 19 residues. The germline V gene has CDR1 MNHEY and CDR2 SMNVEV (reference sequence). This CDR3 is CASSLNPGQGAKSGNTIYF. In DNA, the CDR3 is TGTGCCAGCAGTCTAAACCCGGGACAGGGGGCGAAATCTGGAAACACCATATATTTT.

In this sample, this clone turned up a few times. Other nucleotide sequences in the sample specify the same CDR3. The chain is built from TRBV19 and TRBJ1-5; the match to TRBD1 covers 9 bases. The CDR3 is made up of 14 amino acids. J lost 1 base, V lost 6 bases, and 1 base had no gene match. The germline gives CDR1 LNHDA, CDR2 SQIVND (reference sequence). Here the CDR3 reads CASRQGASNQPQHF. The CDR3 DNA is TGTGCCAGTAGACAGGGGGCAAGCAATCAGCCCCAGCATTTT.

The chain is built from TRBV27 and TRBJ1-1; tentatively, D is TRBD1 (6 bases). Trimming shortened V by 8 bases and J by 6 bases, and 19 bases separated the two germline ends. The CDR3 covers 14 residues. CDR1 is MNHEY and CDR2 is SMNVEV in the germline V gene (reference sequence). The CDR3 loop is CASGLGRGLSEAFF. The CDR3 coding sequence is TGTGCCAGCGGACTAGGACGGGGGCTATCTGAAGCTTTCTTT.

In this sample, this clone turned up once. V and J are TRBV6-1 and TRBJ2-2; D perhaps matches TRBD2 (6 bases). The CDR3 is 15 residues long. The V and J ends lost 3 bases and 6 bases respectively, with 14 bases between them. Per the germline V gene, CDR1 is MNHNS and CDR2 is SASEGT. The CDR3 DNA follows: TGTGCCAGCAGTGAGGGACTCCTTAGGGCCGGGGAGCTGTTTTTT. This translates into CASSEGLLRAGELFF.

A single count supports this clone. This chain links TRBV21-1 with TRBJ1-2; the tabulated D call, TRBD1, remains unverified against the DNA. TRBV21-1 has pseudogene status. The CDR3 contains 14 residues. The CDR3 nucleotides are TGTGCCAGCACTGGCTTCACAGGGAACTATGGCTACACCTTC. Translating it yields CASTGFTGNYGYTF.

This clone came up many times. The junction shows a germline mismatch at one end, possibly a read error. The J gene is TRBJ2-5, the V gene TRBV7-7; 12 bases line up with TRBD2. Germline V lookup: CDR1 SSHAT, CDR2 FNYEAQ (reference sequence). The CDR3 spans 17 residues. CDR3 bases: TGTGCTAGCAGCCCACGGACTAGCGGGAAGAGGTTAGAGACCCAGTACTTC. It translates to CASSPRTSGKRLETQYF.

This clone showed up just a few times. Its ends do not fully match the called genes, so a read error is possible. The chain joins TRBV5-1 to TRBJ2-7, with 8 positions matching TRBD1. Germline assignment: CDR1 SGHRS and CDR2 YFSETQ. This CDR3 comprises 14 residues. DNA of the CDR3: TGCGCCAGTGGGGCCGCAGGGGGCTCCCACGAGCAGTACTTC. It is translated as CASGAAGGSHEQYF.

This clone has a handful of counts. CDR3 sequence (DNA): TGTGCCAGCACGGCGAGCGGGGGGTACAATGAGCAGTTCTTC. It specifies CASTASGGYNEQFF. The V and J genes are TRBV7-8 and TRBJ2-1, with 9 nucleotides matching TRBD2. The CDR3 covers 14 residues. The germline CDR1 and CDR2 sequences are SGHVS and FQNEAQ. V was clipped by 7 bases and J by 4 bases; unmatched bases: 5.

This chain uses TRBV5-4 with TRBJ2-3; D gene unclear. V was cut by 2 bases and J by 2 bases, with 6 bases left in between. This CDR3 has 13 amino acids. Germline-derived CDR1 and CDR2 are SGHNT and YYREEE (reference sequence). CDR3 bases: TGTGCCAGCAGCTTCCCCTACACAGATACGCAGTATTTT. It is translated as CASSFPYTDTQYF. Full variable domain (missing parts from reference TRBV5-4 and TRBJ2-3): ETGVTQSPTHLIKTRGQQVTLRCSSQSGHNTVSWYQQALGQGPQFIFQYYREEENGRGNFPPRFSGLQFPNYSSELNVNALELDDSALYLCASSFPYTDTQYFGPGTRLTVL.

CDR3 in DNA: TGTGCCAGCAGCGTCCAGGTGAGCTCCTACAATGAGCAGTTCTTC. It yields the protein CASSVQVSSYNEQFF. This chain joins TRBV9 and TRBJ2-1; unclear D gene. The germline V and J ends were trimmed by 2 bases and 0 bases, with 9 bases remaining between them. Germline lookup yields CDR1 SGDLS and CDR2 YYNGEE. The CDR3 spans 15 residues.

V gene TRBV5-8 combines with J gene TRBJ1-6, with D hard to call. This CDR3 comprises 16 residues. From germline, CDR1 is SGHTS and CDR2 YDEGEE. The germline V and J ends were trimmed by 2 bases and 2 bases, with 11 bases remaining between them. The CDR3 sequence: CASSFGSGTYNSPLHF. Written as DNA, the CDR3 is TGTGCCAGCAGCTTTGGTTCCGGGACCTATAATTCACCCCTCCACTTT.

The V gene is TRBV2, the J gene TRBJ2-2; TRBD1 agrees at 7 bases. CDR3 length equals 14 residues. V trimming: 5 bases; J trimming: 6 bases; junction bases outside the gene matches: 6. Per germline, CDR1 SNHLY and CDR2 FYNNEI. CDR3 loop: CASSRQGTSGELFF. CDR3 bases: TGTGCCAGCAGTCGACAGGGTACGTCCGGGGAGCTGTTTTTT.

The chain joins TRBV5-1 to TRBJ1-4, with 9 bases identical to TRBD1. The CDR3 is 15 residues long. With 4 bases clipped from V and 3 bases from J, the junction kept 4 bases outside the gene matches. The V gene's germline CDR1 is SGHRS and CDR2 YFSETQ. CDR3 residues: CASSVQGAANEKLFF. DNA for the CDR3: TGCGCCAGCAGCGTACAGGGGGCGGCTAATGAAAAACTGTTTTTT.

J is TRBJ2-1 and V is TRBV7-9; 10 nucleotides agree with TRBD2. Trimming removed 2 bases from V and 4 bases from J; junction bases left unmatched: 11. The CDR3 extends over 18 amino acids. Germline V gene sequence: CDR1 SEHNR, CDR2 FQNEAQ (reference sequence). The DNA for the CDR3 is TGTGCCAGCAGCTTATTACCCCTAGCGGGAGCGACGTACAATGAGCAGTTCTTC. This translates into CASSLLPLAGATYNEQFF.

The count of this clone is one. CDR3 loop: CASSVSGGKSSYNEQFF. CDR3 nucleotides: TGTGCCAGCAGTGTTAGCGGGGGGAAGAGCTCCTACAATGAGCAGTTCTTC. The chain is built from TRBV6-1 and TRBJ2-1, with 10 bases identical to TRBD2. The V gene's germline CDR1 is MNHNS and CDR2 SASEGT. Losses at the gene ends were 4 bases for V and 0 bases for J; bases not matched to a gene: 6. This CDR3 has 17 residues.

V gene TRBV5-1 combines with J gene TRBJ2-7; tentative D call: TRBD1 (6 bases). V dropped 5 bases and J dropped 3 bases, with 12 bases sitting between them. Germline CDR1 reads SGHRS; CDR2 reads YFSETQ. This CDR3 has 13 amino acids. The DNA for the CDR3 is TGCGCCAGCAGACAGGACAGCCGCTACGAGCAGTACTTC. Translation: CASRQDSRYEQYF.